These 8 T cell receptor beta chains share one sample of origin, sequenced in a study of CXCR3-negative and CXCR3-positive naive CD8 T cells. Study-wide findings and caveats: Higher TRB CDR3 hydrophobicity marked CXCR3-positive naive cells relative to CXCR3-negative naive cells.

UMI labels and 5' RACE were used to prepare the TRB cDNA libraries. TCRdb processed the 5' RACE reads again and assigns one entry to each CDR3 protein, with no DNA. The sample's table shows around 63,000 distinct CDR3 sequences. Which antigens these TCRs recognize remains unknown. The specimen sequenced was naive CXCR3+ CD8+ T cells from blood. Subset of the sample: CD45RO-CCR7+CD27+CD95- naive CD8+ T cells expressing CXCR3 (TNR3+). Every receptor here comes from a human donor in good health. Some clones in this sample may be carry-over from other donors' samples.

The chain links TRBV4-3 to TRBJ2-7. This CDR3 is built from 14 residues. Germline assignment: CDR1 LGHNA and CDR2 YSLEER. Here the CDR3 reads CASSQVGLANEQYF.

This rearrangement joins TRBV29-1 to TRBJ2-1; TCRdb's D call of TRBD2 is untestable without DNA. Looked up from germline, CDR1 is SQVTM and CDR2 is ANQGSEA. CDR3 size: 14 residues. CDR3 region: CSSQTGGSYNEQFF.

The V gene is TRBV30, the J gene TRBJ1-1; the TRBD1 assignment by TCRdb is unverifiable without DNA. Germline V lookup: CDR1 GTSNPN, CDR2 SVGIG (reference sequence). This CDR3 is 14 amino acids long. CDR3 loop: CAWSPGTGDTEAFF.

V is TRBV6-5 and J is TRBJ2-2; TCRdb picks TRBD1, but there is no DNA to check that call. Germline V CDR1 and CDR2: MNHEY, SVGAGI. There are 15 residues in the CDR3. This chain's CDR3 is CASSYGAGNTGELFF.

The gene calls are TRBV19 and TRBJ1-5; checking the TCRdb D call of TRBD1 is not possible without DNA. Germline V gene data show CDR1 as LNHDA and CDR2 as SQIVND (reference sequence). CDR3 length: 15 amino acids. This chain's CDR3 is CASTTGTGANQPQHF. Full variable domain (rest looked up from reference TRBV19 and TRBJ1-5): DGGITQSPKYLFRKEGQNVTLSCEQNLNHDAMYWYRQDPGQGLRLIYYSQIVNDFQKGDIAEGYSVSREKKESFPLTVTSAQKNPTAFYLCASTTGTGANQPQHFGDGTRLSIL.

The J gene is TRBJ2-7, the V gene TRBV7-9; TCRdb's D call of TRBD1 is untestable without DNA. The CDR3 spans 15 residues. Germline CDR1 SEHNR, CDR2 FQNEAQ (reference sequence). This chain's CDR3 is CASSLGQGRSYEQYF.

Here the CDR3 reads CASSEEGLDTGELFF. V gene TRBV2 combines with J gene TRBJ2-2; TCRdb indicates TRBD1, and absent DNA this call remains unverified. The CDR3 spans 15 residues. The germline CDR1 and CDR2 sequences are SNHLY and FYNNEI.

J is TRBJ1-1 and V is TRBV7-9; no DNA is available, so the TRBD1 call from TCRdb remains unchecked. Germline CDR1 reads SEHNR; CDR2 reads FQNEAQ (reference sequence). The CDR3 is made up of 14 amino acids. This chain's CDR3 is CASSLVSGGDEAFF. The full variable domain, with the rest looked up from reference TRBV7-9 and TRBJ1-1, is DTGVSQNPRHKITKRGQNVTFRCDPISEHNRLYWYRQTLGQGPEFLTYFQNEAQLEKSRLLSDRFSAERPKGSFSTLEIQRTEQGDSAMYLCASSLVSGGDEAFFGQGTRLTVV.